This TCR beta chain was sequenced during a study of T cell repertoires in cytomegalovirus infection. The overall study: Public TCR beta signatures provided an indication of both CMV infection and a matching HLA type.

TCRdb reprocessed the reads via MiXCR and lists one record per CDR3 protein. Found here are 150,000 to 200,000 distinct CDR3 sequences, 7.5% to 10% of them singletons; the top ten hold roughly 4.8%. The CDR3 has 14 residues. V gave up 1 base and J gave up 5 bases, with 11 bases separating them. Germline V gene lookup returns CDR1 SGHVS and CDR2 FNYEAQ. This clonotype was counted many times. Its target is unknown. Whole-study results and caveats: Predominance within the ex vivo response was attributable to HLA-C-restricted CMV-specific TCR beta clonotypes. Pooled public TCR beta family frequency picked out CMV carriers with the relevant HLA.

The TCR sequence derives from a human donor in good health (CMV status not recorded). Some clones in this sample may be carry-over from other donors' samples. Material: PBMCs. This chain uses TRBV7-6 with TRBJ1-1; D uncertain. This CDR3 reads CASSLDADTTEAFF. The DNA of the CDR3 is TGTGCCAGCAGCTTAGACGCCGATACTACTGAAGCTTTCTTT.